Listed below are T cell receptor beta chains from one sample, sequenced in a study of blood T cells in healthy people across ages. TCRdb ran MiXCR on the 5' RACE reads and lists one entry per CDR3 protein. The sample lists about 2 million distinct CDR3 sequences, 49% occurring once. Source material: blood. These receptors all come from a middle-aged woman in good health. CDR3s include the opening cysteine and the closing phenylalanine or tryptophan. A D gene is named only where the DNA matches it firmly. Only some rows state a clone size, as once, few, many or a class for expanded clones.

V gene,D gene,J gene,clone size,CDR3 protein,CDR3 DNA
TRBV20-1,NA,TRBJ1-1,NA,CSAGGGAGTEAFF,TGCAGTGCTGGTGGGGGGGCCGGCACTGAAGCTTTCTTT
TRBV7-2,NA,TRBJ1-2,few,CASSYGPIGYGYTF,TGTGCCAGCAGCTACGGACCCATAGGCTATGGCTACACCTTC
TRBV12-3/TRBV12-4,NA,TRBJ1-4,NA,CASSLMVGPNEKLFF,TGTGCCAGCAGTTTAATGGTTGGCCCAAATGAAAAACTGTTTTTT
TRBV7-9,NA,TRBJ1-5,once,CASSSQVGQIVQPQHF,TGTGCCAGCAGCTCCCAAGTGGGGCAGATTGTTCAGCCCCAGCATTTT
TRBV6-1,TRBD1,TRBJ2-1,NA,CASSAIPGQGGEQFF,TGTGCCAGCAGTGCAATACCGGGACAGGGAGGCGAGCAGTTCTTC
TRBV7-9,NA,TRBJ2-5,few,CASSLALQGQETQYF,TGTGCCAGCAGCTTAGCGTTACAGGGCCAAGAGACCCAGTACTTC
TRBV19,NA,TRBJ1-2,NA,CASSVNSGVGYGYTF,TGTGCCAGTAGCGTCAACTCAGGGGTGGGCTATGGCTACACCTTC
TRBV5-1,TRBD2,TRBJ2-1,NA,CASSLADVSGGASYNEQFF,TGCGCCAGCAGCTTGGCCGATGTTAGCGGGGGGGCCTCCTACAATGAGCAGTTCTTC
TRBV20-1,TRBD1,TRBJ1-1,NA,CSANPRQGGTEAFF,TGCAGTGCTAACCCCCGGCAGGGGGGTACTGAAGCTTTCTTT
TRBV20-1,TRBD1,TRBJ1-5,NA,CSAGIGTGVNQPQHF,TGCAGTGCCGGAATTGGGACAGGGGTCAATCAGCCCCAGCATTTT
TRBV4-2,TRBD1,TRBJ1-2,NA,CASSQAPTPGQGYGCTF,TGTGCCAGCAGCCAAGCTCCCACCCCGGGACAGGGATATGGCTGCACCTTC
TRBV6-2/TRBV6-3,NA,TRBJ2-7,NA,CASSYRMTGPRYEQYF,TGTGCCAGCAGTTACCGTATGACAGGACCCCGCTACGAGCAGTACTTC
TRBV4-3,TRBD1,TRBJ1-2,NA,CASSLRPGQGNYGYTF,TGCGCCAGCAGCCTTCGTCCCGGACAGGGGAACTATGGCTACACCTTC
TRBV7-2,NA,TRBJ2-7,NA,CASSWRGGEQYF,TGTGCCAGCAGCTGGCGAGGAGGCGAGCAGTACTTC
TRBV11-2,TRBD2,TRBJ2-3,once,CASNREGTDTQYF,TGTGCCAGCAATAGGGAGGGGACAGATACGCAGTATTTT
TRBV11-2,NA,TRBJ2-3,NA,CASSLSAYSTDTQYF,TGTGCCAGCAGCTTGTCGGCATATAGCACAGATACGCAGTATTTT
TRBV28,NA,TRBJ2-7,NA,CASSLSGRFEQYF,TGTGCCAGCAGTCTATCAGGGAGGTTCGAGCAGTACTTC
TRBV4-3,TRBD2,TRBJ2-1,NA,CASSQDPLPSGNEQFF,TGCGCCAGCAGCCAAGATCCTCTTCCTAGCGGCAATGAGCAGTTCTTC
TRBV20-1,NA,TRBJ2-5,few,CSVDSNQETQYF,TGCAGTGTGGACAGCAACCAAGAGACCCAGTACTTC
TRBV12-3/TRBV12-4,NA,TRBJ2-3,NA,CASSNEDTQYF,TGTGCCAGCAGCAATGAGGATACGCAGTATTTT
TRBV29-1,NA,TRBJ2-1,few,CSVEEGAGNEQFF,TGCAGCGTTGAAGAAGGAGCGGGCAATGAGCAGTTCTTC
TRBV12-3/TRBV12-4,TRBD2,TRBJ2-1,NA,CASSPPKGRGGWAEQFF,TGTGCCAGCAGCCCACCTAAGGGGCGGGGGGGATGGGCTGAGCAGTTCTTC
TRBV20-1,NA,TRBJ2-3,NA,CSAIRYTDTQYF,TGCAGTGCTATACGATACACAGATACGCAGTATTTT
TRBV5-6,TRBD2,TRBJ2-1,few,CASGLAGGEDNEQFF,TGTGCCAGTGGCCTAGCGGGGGGCGAGGACAATGAGCAGTTCTTC
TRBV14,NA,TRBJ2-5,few,CASSPRGHGGQETQYF,TGTGCCAGCAGCCCCAGGGGTCATGGGGGCCAAGAGACCCAGTACTTC
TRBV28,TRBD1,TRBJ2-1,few,CASSPAADRGHEQFF,TGTGCCAGCAGTCCTGCGGCGGACAGGGGCCATGAGCAGTTCTTC
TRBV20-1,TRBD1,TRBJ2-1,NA,CSASQLTGGSEQFF,TGCAGTGCTAGTCAGTTGACAGGGGGCAGTGAGCAGTTCTTC
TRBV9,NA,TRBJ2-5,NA,CASSVDPLEETQYF,TGTGCCAGCAGCGTAGACCCCCTAGAAGAGACCCAGTACTTC
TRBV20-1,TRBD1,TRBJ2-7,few,CSAATGTDSYEQYF,TGCAGTGCTGCTACCGGGACAGACTCCTACGAGCAGTACTTC
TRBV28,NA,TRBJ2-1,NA,CASINRASAIDEQFF,TGTGCCAGCATAAACAGGGCCTCCGCGATCGATGAGCAGTTCTTC
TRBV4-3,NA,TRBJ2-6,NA,CASSQPGASGANVLTF,TGCGCCAGCAGCCAACCGGGCGCGTCTGGGGCCAACGTCCTGACTTTC
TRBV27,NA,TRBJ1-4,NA,CASRPSPGTPDDEKLFF,TGTGCCAGCAGACCCTCCCCCGGGACTCCGGATGATGAAAAACTGTTTTTT
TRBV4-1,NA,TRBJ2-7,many,CASSQDQIGGRGIFYEQYF,TGCGCCAGCAGCCAAGATCAGATCGGAGGGCGCGGGATATTCTACGAGCAGTACTTC
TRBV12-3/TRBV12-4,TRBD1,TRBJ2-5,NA,CASSLQGAIGQETQYF,TGTGCCAGCAGTTTACAGGGGGCTATTGGACAAGAGACCCAGTACTTC
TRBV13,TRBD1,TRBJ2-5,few,CASSFGTGALGDRTQYF,TGTGCCAGCAGCTTCGGGACAGGGGCCTTGGGTGACAGGACCCAGTACTTC
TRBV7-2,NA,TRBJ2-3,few,CASSHISTDTQYF,TGTGCCAGCAGCCATATTAGCACAGATACGCAGTATTTT
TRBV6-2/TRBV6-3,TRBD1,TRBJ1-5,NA,CASMVGVTGLEPQHF,TGTGCCAGCATGGTAGGTGTGACAGGGCTGGAGCCCCAGCATTTT
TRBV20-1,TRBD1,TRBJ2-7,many,CSASDNQGAHKTYEQYF,TGCAGTGCCTCCGACAATCAGGGGGCGCATAAGACCTACGAGCAGTACTTC
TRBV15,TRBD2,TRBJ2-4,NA,CATSVRPGTNKNIQYF,TGTGCCACCAGCGTAAGACCCGGGACTAATAAAAACATTCAGTACTTC
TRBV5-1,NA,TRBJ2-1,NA,CASRSGDEQFF,TGCGCCAGCAGGTCAGGGGATGAGCAGTTCTTC
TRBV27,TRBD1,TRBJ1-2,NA,CASSFRLPLGQAGSGYTF,TGTGCCAGCAGTTTTCGCCTTCCCCTCGGACAGGCAGGAAGTGGCTACACCTTC
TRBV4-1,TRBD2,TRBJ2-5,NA,CASSHPNGLAGERNEQYF,TGCGCCAGCAGCCATCCGAACGGACTAGCGGGGGAGAGGAATGAGCAGTACTTC
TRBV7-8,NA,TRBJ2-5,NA,CASSLRRIVPQGETQYF,TGTGCCAGCAGCTTACGCCGGATAGTGCCGCAGGGCGAGACCCAGTACTTC
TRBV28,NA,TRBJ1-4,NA,CASSPLSVLTNEKLFF,TGTGCCAGCAGTCCACTCTCGGTCCTCACTAATGAAAAACTGTTTTTT
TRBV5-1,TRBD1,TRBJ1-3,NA,CASSSTGITTENTIYF,TGCGCCAGCAGCTCGACAGGGATCACGACTGAAAACACCATATATTTT
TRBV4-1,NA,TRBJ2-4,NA,CASSPNPSLEGPKNIQYF,TGCGCCAGCAGCCCCAACCCGTCGTTAGAGGGGCCCAAAAACATTCAGTACTTC
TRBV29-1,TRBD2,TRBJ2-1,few,CSVERGTSGYNEQFF,TGCAGCGTTGAGAGGGGGACTAGCGGTTACAATGAGCAGTTCTTC
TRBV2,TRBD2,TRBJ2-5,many,CASRASGGYQETQYF,TGTGCCAGCAGGGCTAGCGGGGGGTACCAAGAGACCCAGTACTTC
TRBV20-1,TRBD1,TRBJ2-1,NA,CSAPTGTGNNEQFF,TGCAGTGCTCCTACCGGGACAGGGAACAATGAGCAGTTCTTC
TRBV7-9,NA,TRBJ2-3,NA,CASSSQISKDTQYF,TGTGCCAGCAGCTCCCAAATCTCTAAAGATACGCAGTATTTT
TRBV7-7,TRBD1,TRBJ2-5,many,CASSRDRATETQYF,TGTGCTAGCAGCCGGGACAGGGCAACGGAGACCCAGTACTTC
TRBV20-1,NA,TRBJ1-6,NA,CSARTAIDSPLHF,TGCAGTGCTAGGACAGCGATAGATTCACCCCTCCACTTT
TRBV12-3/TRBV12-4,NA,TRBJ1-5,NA,CASSPTAYSNQPQHF,TGTGCCAGCAGTCCGACAGCCTATAGCAATCAGCCCCAGCATTTT